The 9 T cell receptor beta chains presented below share a single source sample, sequenced in a study of T cell clonality in common variable immunodeficiency. The assay was immunoSEQ multiplex PCR, and TCRdb's table has in-frame clones only and misses some. This sample includes roughly 57,000 clones with no singletons; its ten biggest clones take up over 0.8%. Sequenced: peripheral blood mononuclear cells. These receptors all stem from a person aged 18 to 75 in good health.

This clone was observed many times. The read ends 3 residues before the CDR3 terminus; that terminus is restored from the germline J gene. The rearrangement links TRBV5-1 to TRBJ2-3, with TRBD2 identical over 11 bases. Germline-derived CDR1 and CDR2 are SGHRS and YFSETQ. This CDR3 has 16 amino acids. The trim removed 2 bases at V and 2 bases at J, leaving 4 bases unmatched. CDR3 sequence reads: CASSFIAGGATDTQYF. The CDR3 bases that were read are TGCGCCAGCAGCTTTATAGCGGGGGGGGCCACAGATACG.

Turning to this clone: The read gets to within 3 residues of the CDR3 end, and the germline J gene fills in the rest. V is TRBV23-1 and J is TRBJ1-6; maybe TRBD1 (6 bases). TRBV23-1 is sorted into the ORF group, with uncertain function. The CDR3 is made up of 16 amino acids. With 3 bases removed from V and 7 bases from J, the gap between germline ends came to 16 bases. CDR3 amino acids: CASSHFNRVKNSPLHF. The part of the CDR3 DNA that was read is TGCGCCAGCAGTCATTTTAACAGGGTGAAAAATTCACCC.

This clone was found many times. CDR3 protein: CSARDGQRFYGYTF. The CDR3 bases that were read are TGCAGTGCTAGAGACGGACAGAGATTCTATGGC. V is TRBV20-1 and J is TRBJ1-2; a weak D match, TRBD1 (6 bases). The DNA ends 3 residues before the CDR3 does, and the rest of the CDR3 is filled in from the germline J gene. Germline V gives CDR1 DFQATT, CDR2 SNEGSKA (reference sequence). V lost 0 bases and J 4 bases, leaving 12 bases between the germline ends. The CDR3 loop spans 14 amino acids.

This clone was recorded many times. Sequencing ends 3 residues short of the CDR3 end; the germline J gene provides the rest. The chain recombines TRBV5-1 with TRBJ1-2; D is possibly TRBD1 (5 bases). Germline values: CDR1 SGHRS, CDR2 YFSETQ. V dropped 0 bases and J dropped 1 base, with 10 bases sitting between them. CDR3 length: 15 residues. The covered CDR3 bases are TGCGCCAGCAGCTTGGCTGCAGGGAATAACTATGGC. Amino acid sequence: CASSLAAGNNYG. The CDR3 as a whole reads CASSLAAGNNYGYTF.

This clone appeared many times. Coverage ceases 3 residues before the CDR3 finishes, and the germline J gene fills in the end. J is TRBJ1-2 and V is TRBV10-3; a possible D gene is TRBD1 (5 bases). Germline lookup yields CDR1 ENHRY and CDR2 SYGVKD. V was trimmed by 0 bases and J by 2 bases, leaving 7 bases between them. The CDR3 length is 14 residues. The covered CDR3 bases are TGTGCCATCAGTGAGTCTGGGGGGAACTATGGC. Translating it yields CAISESGGNYG. The whole CDR3 region reads CAISESGGNYGYTF.

This clone has only a few counts. The read gets to within 3 residues of the CDR3 end, and the germline J gene fills in the rest. V and J are TRBV18 and TRBJ1-6, with D hard to call. The CDR3 has 14 residues. Germline CDR1 KGHSH, CDR2 LQKENI. V dropped 3 bases and J dropped 8 bases, with 11 bases sitting between them. CDR3 DNA (partial): TGTGCCAGCTCACCGACGGAGGGCGATTCACCC. This sequence encodes CASSPTEGDSP. The whole CDR3 sequence reads CASSPTEGDSPLHF.

This clone was picked up many times. The CDR3 end lies 3 residues beyond the end of the read and is filled in from the germline J gene. The chain recombines TRBV20-1 with TRBJ1-2, with 7 bases fitting TRBD1. V lost 6 bases and J lost 2; bases outside the gene matches: 12. This CDR3 has 15 amino acids. Germline V gene sequence: CDR1 DFQATT, CDR2 SNEGSKA (reference sequence). CDR3 DNA, as far as it was read: TGCAGTGCGAGACTCCGTCCGGGACAGAACTATGGC. Translating it yields CSARLRPGQNYG. The full CDR3 reads CSARLRPGQNYGYTF.

This clone was seen at least ten times. The CDR3 end is not reached by the read, which stops 3 residues before it; the germline J gene fills it in. The chain has TRBV5-1 and TRBJ2-7; D is ambiguous. The CDR3 totals 14 residues. V lost 0 bases, J lost 2 bases, and 9 bases lay in between. The germline V gene has CDR1 SGHRS and CDR2 YFSETQ. CDR3 residues: CASSLAGLTYEQYF. The part of the CDR3 DNA that was read is TGCGCCAGCAGCTTGGCTGGTCTAACCTACGAG.

This clone was seen ten or more times. From the germline J gene comes the end of the CDR3, since the read stops 3 residues before it. The chain employs TRBV7-7 and TRBJ2-5; TRBD2 matches at 8 bases. The junction had 18 bases not matched to a gene; V was cut back by 5 bases and J by 4 bases. CDR1 SSHAT and CDR2 FNYEAQ come from the germline V gene (reference sequence). This CDR3 spans 18 amino acids. Partial CDR3 DNA: TGTGCCAGCAGCCGTGGTACCAGCGGGAGTCGGTTTGGAGAGACC. Protein: CASSRGTSGSRFGET. The full CDR3 sequence reads CASSRGTSGSRFGETQYF.